A selection of T cell receptor beta chains follows, all from one sample in a study of Graves' ophthalmopathy and Graves' hyperthyroidism. TCRdb used MiXCR to reprocess the multiplex PCR reads, holding one entry per CDR3 protein. Among almost 750,000 distinct CDR3 sequences, approximately 40% were seen once, and the ten largest hold about 40%. Sequenced sample: peripheral blood. The source of these receptors is an adult man with Graves' ophthalmopathy. CDR3s include the opening cysteine and the closing phenylalanine or tryptophan. A D gene is named only where the DNA matches it firmly. The size of a clone is reported for some rows only, either as once, few or many, or as a class for expanded clones.

>TRBV20-1|TRBJ2-5|TRBD2|NA
CSASPVTSGGQETQYF
TGCAGTGCTTCCCCCGTTACTAGCGGGGGGCAAGAGACCCAGTACTTC
>TRBV14|TRBJ2-5|TRBD1|few
CASSQSRGRRETQYF
TGTGCCAGCAGCCAATCCAGGGGGCGAAGAGAGACCCAGTACTTC
>TRBV5-6|TRBJ1-2|NA|few
CASQIRANYGYTF
TGTGCCAGCCAGATCCGGGCTAACTATGGCTACACCTTC
>TRBV7-9|TRBJ1-4|NA|many
CASSLARGIGEKLFF
TGTGCCAGCAGCTTAGCGCGGGGAATTGGGGAAAAACTGTTTTTT
>TRBV25-1|TRBJ1-2|NA|NA
CASSEGGRTIYGYTF
TGTGCCAGCAGTGAAGGTGGCAGGACGATCTATGGCTACACCTTC
>TRBV15|TRBJ2-7|TRBD2|NA
CATSPGLAGGLIRYEQYF
TGTGCCACCAGCCCAGGACTAGCGGGGGGCCTCATCCGCTACGAGCAGTACTTC
>TRBV19|TRBJ2-7|TRBD2|once
CASSEGTSGVDEQYF
TGTGCCAGTAGTGAGGGGACTAGCGGGGTCGACGAGCAGTACTTC
>TRBV19|TRBJ1-5|TRBD1|NA
CASSIDAAGTGGNQPQHF
TGTGCCAGTAGTATAGACGCAGCCGGGACAGGGGGCAATCAGCCCCAGCATTTT
>TRBV24-1|TRBJ1-5|NA|few
CASSYSWQVNQPQHF
TGTGCCAGCAGTTACTCATGGCAGGTCAATCAGCCCCAGCATTTT
>TRBV9|TRBJ2-7|TRBD1|many
CAINRDRAAYEQYF
TGTGCCATAAACCGGGACAGGGCGGCCTACGAGCAGTACTTC
>TRBV29-1|TRBJ2-7|NA|many
CSGGSTYEQYF
TGCAGCGGAGGGAGTACCTACGAGCAGTACTTC
>TRBV12-3/TRBV12-4|TRBJ2-7|NA|NA
CASLLVSGEQYF
TGTGCCAGCCTTTTAGTAAGCGGCGAGCAGTACTTC
>TRBV12-3/TRBV12-4|TRBJ1-1|NA|many
CASSRAENTEAFF
TGTGCCAGCAGCCGGGCCGAGAACACTGAAGCTTTCTTT
>TRBV10-3|TRBJ2-7|NA|NA
CAISDGRDGSYEQYF
TGTGCCATCAGTGACGGTCGGGACGGATCCTACGAGCAGTACTTC
>TRBV7-9|TRBJ1-5|TRBD1|NA
CASSLKAGTGGLRPQHF
TGTGCCAGCAGCTTAAAGGCCGGGACAGGGGGCCTGAGGCCCCAGCATTTT
>TRBV6-5|TRBJ1-6|NA|NA
CASSPPGAGSPLHF
TGTGCCAGCAGTCCTCCGGGGGCGGGTTCACCCCTCCACTTT
>TRBV19|TRBJ2-2|TRBD1|NA
CASKPQGADTGELFF
TGTGCCAGTAAGCCTCAGGGGGCGGACACCGGGGAGCTGTTTTTT
>TRBV29-1|TRBJ1-2|NA|NA
CSVEVADNYGYTF
TGCAGCGTTGAGGTAGCGGATAACTATGGCTACACCTTC
>TRBV10-3|TRBJ2-5|NA|NA
CASRRDFQETQYF
TGTGCCAGCAGGCGGGACTTCCAAGAGACCCAGTACTTC
>TRBV9|TRBJ1-4|NA|NA
CASSLGIMDEKLFF
TGCGCCAGCAGCCTAGGGATTATGGATGAAAAACTGTTTTTT
>TRBV19|TRBJ1-6|NA|NA
CASSIDARPPLHF
TGTGCCAGTAGTATAGATGCCCGGCCACCCCTCCACTTT
>TRBV2|TRBJ1-5|NA|many
CASSEAGGGGQPQHF
TGTGCCAGCAGTGAAGCGGGTGGGGGAGGTCAGCCCCAGCATTTT
>TRBV29-1|TRBJ2-7|TRBD2|NA
CSVEDGGLAGDEQYF
TGCAGCGTTGAAGATGGGGGACTAGCGGGAGACGAGCAGTACTTC
>TRBV11-1|TRBJ2-7|TRBD2|NA
CASSLAGGRGTIYEQYF
TGTGCCAGCAGCTTAGCAGGCGGGAGAGGGACCATCTACGAGCAGTACTTC
>TRBV10-3|TRBJ1-2|NA|many
CAISESLQGPGYTF
TGTGCCATCAGTGAGTCACTCCAGGGCCCTGGCTACACCTTC
>TRBV7-2|TRBJ2-5|NA|NA
CASSYVTLFETQYF
TGTGCCAGCAGTTACGTCACGTTGTTTGAGACCCAGTACTTC
>TRBV7-9|TRBJ2-6|TRBD2|NA
CASSLASGGAHVLTF
TGTGCCAGCAGCTTAGCTAGCGGGGGGGCCCACGTCCTGACTTTC
>TRBV15|TRBJ2-5|NA|NA
CAICSAPTSNLQETQYF
NA
>TRBV7-2|TRBJ2-6|NA|NA
CASSLGRRNTGGDGANVLTF
TGTGCCAGCAGCCTCGGACGCCGAAACACCGGGGGCGACGGGGCCAACGTCCTGACTTTC
>TRBV2|TRBJ1-5|NA|NA
CAPRGAQGNQPQHF
TGTGCTCCTCGGGGGGCGCAAGGCAATCAGCCCCAGCATTTT
>TRBV7-9|TRBJ2-5|NA|NA
CASSIIQETQYF
TGTGCCAGCAGCATAATACAAGAGACCCAGTACTTC
>TRBV20-1|TRBJ2-5|NA|once
CSVRGGAEQETQYF
TGCAGTGTTAGAGGCGGAGCCGAACAAGAGACCCAGTACTTC
>TRBV9|TRBJ2-6|NA|many
CASSVETWANVLTF
TGTGCCAGCAGCGTAGAAACTTGGGCCAACGTCCTGACTTTC
>TRBV10-3|TRBJ1-2|NA|NA
CAIHRAGPGYGYTF
TGTGCCATCCACAGGGCTGGACCGGGCTATGGCTACACCTTC
>TRBV29-1|TRBJ2-7|TRBD2|NA
CSQGVAGSILYF
TGCAGCCAAGGGGTAGCGGGTTCAATTCTGTACTTC
>TRBV7-9|TRBJ1-1|NA|NA
CASSRVRKTEAFF
TGTGCCAGCAGCCGGGTCAGGAAGACTGAAGCTTTCTTT
>TRBV6-5|TRBJ1-3|NA|NA
CASSPDRFGNTIYF
TGTGCCAGCAGTCCGGACCGGTTCGGAAACACCATATATTTT